This entry lists 6 T cell receptor beta chains sequenced from one sample in a study of response to subunit inactivated influenza vaccine. One entry per CDR3 protein results from TCRdb running MiXCR on the RT-PCR reads. This table holds about 520,000 distinct CDR3 sequences, approximately 11% found once. The sample in question was PBMCs from blood, obtained 40 to 50 days after vaccination. Every receptor here comes from a man in his forties or fifties who received an inactivated influenza vaccine.

There are a few counts of this clonotype. The rearrangement joins TRBV7-8 to TRBJ1-1; possible D gene TRBD1, 6 bases. Trimming removed 0 bases at V and 2 bases at J, with 19 bases between. This CDR3 is 18 amino acids long. Germline CDR1 and CDR2: SGHVS and FQNEAQ. CDR3 in amino acids: CASSLAYRAPYANTEAFF. The CDR3 DNA reads TGTGCCAGCAGCTTAGCTTACAGGGCCCCATATGCTAACACTGAAGCTTTCTTT. The full variable domain, completed using reference TRBV7-8 and TRBJ1-1, is GAGVSQSPRYKVAKRGQDVALRCDPISGHVSLFWYQQALGQGPEFLTYFQNEAQLDKSGLPSDRFFAERPEGSVSTLKIQRTQQEDSAVYLCASSLAYRAPYANTEAFFGQGTRLTVV.

To note about this clonotype: A read error may account for a junction end that differs from germline. The chain carries TRBV20-1 and TRBJ1-4, with a possible D match to TRBD1 (6 bases). The CDR3 is made up of 14 amino acids. The germline CDR1 and CDR2 sequences are DFQATT and SNEGSKA (reference sequence). The CDR3 loop reads CSASDGTYNEELFF. The CDR3 DNA reads as TGCAGTGCTAGCGACGGGACATATAATGAAGAACTGTTTTTT.

In its sample, this clonotype was seen many times. The chain couples TRBV3-1 to TRBJ2-2; D uncertain. With 4 bases removed from V and 3 bases from J, the gap between germline ends came to 9 bases. The CDR3 is 14 amino acids. The germline CDR1 and CDR2 sequences are LGHDT and YNNKEL (reference sequence). The CDR3 spells CASSPAPDTGELFF. CDR3 DNA: TGTGCCAGCAGCCCAGCCCCGGACACCGGGGAGCTGTTTTTT.

The V gene is TRBV5-1, the J gene TRBJ2-2; D perhaps matches TRBD1 (5 bases). Trimming took off 2 bases at V and 7 bases at J, with 12 bases between the two ends. Per the germline V gene, CDR1 is SGHRS and CDR2 is YFSETQ. This CDR3 has 14 residues. CDR3 nucleotides: TGCGCCAGCAGCTTCGCAGGGTCCGGCGGGGAGCTGTTTTTT. Amino acid sequence: CASSFAGSGGELFF.

The chain carries TRBV18 and TRBJ2-3; the D gene is possibly TRBD1 (7 bases). The V gene lost 2 bases and the J gene lost 1 base, with 13 bases spanning the gap. Germline lookup yields CDR1 KGHSH and CDR2 LQKENI. The CDR3 sequence is 16 residues long. This CDR3 reads CASSPSTGTGTDTQYF. CDR3 DNA: TGTGCCAGCTCACCATCGACAGGGACTGGCACAGATACGCAGTATTTT.

This rearrangement joins TRBV24-1 to TRBJ2-7, with D tentatively TRBD1 or TRBD2 (5 bases each). V was cut by 2 bases and J by 6 bases, with 13 bases left in between. CDR3 length: 14 residues. Germline CDR1 reads KGHDR; CDR2 reads SFDVKD. The CDR3 DNA reads TGTGCCACCAGTGATTCTGGGACGGGGCCCGAGCAGTACTTC. Protein: CATSDSGTGPEQYF.